The 20 T cell receptor beta chains listed next were all sequenced from one sample in a study of Graves' ophthalmopathy and Graves' hyperthyroidism. Scientists amplified the TCR beta CDR3 regions from RNA transcripts. HTBI primers were employed in first-round RT-PCR, then a second-round multiplex PCR followed. Using its own MiXCR run on the multiplex PCR reads, TCRdb lists one record per CDR3 protein. There are 620,000 or so distinct CDR3 sequences in the sample; 22% occur only once, and around 6.5% lies in the top ten. Sequencing was carried out using peripheral blood. The receptors were gathered from a woman younger than 35 with stable Graves' hyperthyroidism. Some clones in this sample may be carry-over from other donors' samples.

V is TRBV11-2 and J is TRBJ2-7; D gene unclear. The germline V gene has CDR1 SGHAT and CDR2 FQNNGV. CDR3 length: 16 amino acids. V lost 3 bases, J lost 4 bases, and 19 bases lay in between. CDR3 DNA: TGTGCCAGCAGCTTCACCCAAGGAGTCAGGAATTACGAGCAGTACTTC. It encodes CASSFTQGVRNYEQYF. The whole variable domain, filled in from reference TRBV11-2 and TRBJ2-7, reads EAGVAQSPRYKIIEKRQSVAFWCNPISGHATLYWYQQILGQGPKLLIQFQNNGVVDDSQLPKDRFSAERLKGVDSTLKIQPAKLEDSAVYLCASSFTQGVRNYEQYFGPGTRLTVT.

This chain uses TRBV6-1 with TRBJ1-6; weak D call: TRBD1 (6 bases). V lost 0 bases and J lost 10, with 10 bases in between. CDR3 length equals 14 residues. Germline V lookup: CDR1 MNHNS, CDR2 SASEGT. The CDR3 DNA is TGTGCCAGCAGTGAAGCGGGGGCTTGGTCACCCCTCCACTTT. This codes for CASSEAGAWSPLHF.

Of note for this clonotype: Mismatch with germline at one junction end may stem from a read error. The chain links TRBV27 to TRBJ2-4, with a weak D call TRBD2 (6 bases). Germline CDR1 is MNHEY and CDR2 is SMNVEV (reference sequence). There are 15 residues in the CDR3. Here the CDR3 reads CASSSALLAKNIKYF. Written as DNA, the CDR3 is TGTGCCAGCAGTTCGGCTTTACTAGCCAAAAACATTAAGTACTTC.

The V call is TRBV27, the J call TRBJ2-7, with 8 bases identical to TRBD2. Germline loops: CDR1 MNHEY, CDR2 SMNVEV (reference sequence). J lost 7 bases, V lost 1 base, and 12 bases had no gene match. This CDR3 comprises 16 residues. CDR3 loop: CASSLYAGGASEEQYF. The CDR3 DNA reads TGTGCCAGCAGTTTATACGCGGGGGGCGCGTCGGAAGAGCAGTACTTC.

The rearrangement uses TRBV12-3 or TRBV12-4 and TRBJ2-3, with D hard to call. The CDR3 length is 14 residues. V dropped 0 bases and J dropped 6 bases, with 10 bases sitting between them. The CDR3 DNA sequence: TGTGCCAGCAGTTTAGCTCCCCTTATGGATACGCAGTATTTT. This encodes CASSLAPLMDTQYF.

This clonotype was seen repeatedly, ten times or more. The CDR3 is CASSFGWDGYTF. The CDR3 coding sequence is TGTGCCAGCAGCTTTGGTTGGGATGGCTACACCTTC. The rearrangement joins TRBV7-9 to TRBJ1-2; the D is unclear. The CDR3 is 12 amino acids. V lost 3 bases and J 6 bases, leaving 8 bases between the germline ends. Germline loops: CDR1 SEHNR, CDR2 FQNEAQ (reference sequence).

There are many counts of this clonotype. J is TRBJ2-2 and V is TRBV12-3 or TRBV12-4; 14 bases line up with TRBD2. This CDR3 has 19 amino acids. J gave up 2 bases and V 3 bases, and 8 bases lay outside the gene matches. Here the CDR3 reads CASSFPAGTSGGNTGELFF. CDR3 sequence (DNA): TGTGCCAGCAGTTTCCCTGCCGGGACTAGCGGGGGTAACACCGGGGAGCTGTTTTTT.

This clonotype was found many times. CDR3 nucleotides: TGTGCCTGGAGTGGGGGACTAGCGGGCTACGAGCAGTACTTC. Its translation: CAWSGGLAGYEQYF. The V and J genes are TRBV30 and TRBJ2-7; 12 nucleotides match TRBD2. With V trimmed by 1 base and J by 3 bases, 1 base remained unmatched. This CDR3 has 14 amino acids. Germline CDR1 reads GTSNPN; CDR2 reads SVGIG (reference sequence).

This clonotype was seen at least ten times. This chain uses TRBV6-1 with TRBJ1-2; 8 nucleotides agree with TRBD1. The CDR3 sequence is 15 residues long. CDR1 is MNHNS, CDR2 SASEGT, per germline. V shed 4 bases and J 4 bases; nucleotides not matched to a gene: 8. The CDR3 region is CASSGDRGRGYGYTF. The CDR3, as DNA: TGTGCCAGCAGTGGAGACAGGGGCCGAGGCTATGGCTACACCTTC.

This clonotype was detected once. CDR3 sequence: CSARLGVGNQPQHF. CDR3 DNA: TGCAGTGCTAGATTGGGGGTTGGCAATCAGCCCCAGCATTTT. The chain combines TRBV20-1 with TRBJ1-5, with D possibly TRBD1 on 5 matching bases. Looked up from germline, CDR1 is DFQATT and CDR2 is SNEGSKA (reference sequence). This CDR3 has 14 amino acids. V was shortened by 2 bases and J by 2 bases, with 10 bases between the two germline ends.

The chain links TRBV27 to TRBJ1-1; 12 nucleotides agree with TRBD1. CDR3 length equals 18 residues. Trimming cost V 6 bases and J 2 bases; bases outside gene matches: 13. Germline assignment: CDR1 MNHEY and CDR2 SMNVEV (reference sequence). DNA for the CDR3: TGTGCCAGCAGCCACGCGCGGTGGGACAGGGGGCCTAACACTGAAGCTTTCTTT. This codes for CASSHARWDRGPNTEAFF.

This clonotype was counted many times. V and J are TRBV6-2 or TRBV6-3 and TRBJ2-7; 7 bases line up with TRBD1. Losses at the gene ends were 2 bases for V and 5 bases for J; bases not matched to a gene: 12. Looked up from germline, CDR1 is MNHEY and CDR2 is SVGEGT. There are 16 residues in the CDR3. CDR3 DNA sequence: TGTGCCAGCAGTTACCGTACAGGGGATGAGGAAGACGAGCAGTACTTC. Translation gives CASSYRTGDEEDEQYF.

This clonotype has a count of ten or more. V is TRBV12-3 or TRBV12-4 and J is TRBJ1-1; the D is unclear. CDR3 size: 15 residues. The germline V and J ends were trimmed by 5 bases and 5 bases, with 18 bases remaining between them. CDR3 nucleotide sequence: TGTGCCAGCAGTACTAGAGGGTTTGACATAACTGAAGCTTTCTTT. Translation gives CASSTRGFDITEAFF.

J is TRBJ1-2 and V is TRBV7-2, with a possible D match to TRBD1 (6 bases). The CDR3 covers 15 residues. CDR1 is SGHTA, CDR2 FQGNSA, per germline. Trimming shortened V by 2 bases and J by 6 bases, and 16 bases separated the two germline ends. The CDR3 region is CASSLTGTTGDGYTF. For the CDR3, the DNA is TGTGCCAGCAGCTTAACGGGGACAACCGGGGATGGCTACACCTTC. The variable domain in full, completed from reference TRBV7-2 and TRBJ1-2, reads GAGVSQSPSNKVTEKGKDVELRCDPISGHTALYWYRQSLGQGLEFLIYFQGNSAPDKSGLPSDRFSAERTGGSVSTLTIQRTQQEDSAVYLCASSLTGTTGDGYTFGSGTRLTVV.

This clonotype was found many times. In DNA, the CDR3 is TGCGCCAGCAGCGGAGCTGACAGGGGGGACTATGGCTACACCTTC. The encoded protein is CASSGADRGDYGYTF. The chain employs TRBV5-1 and TRBJ1-2; 9 bases are a match to TRBD1. CDR1 is SGHRS, CDR2 YFSETQ, per germline. The CDR3 spans 15 residues. V was clipped by 4 bases and J by 3 bases; unmatched bases: 7.

This clonotype was seen a few times. The chain is built from TRBV28 and TRBJ2-7; 8 nucleotides line up with TRBD2. CDR1 MDHEN and CDR2 SYDVKM come from the germline V gene. This CDR3 comprises 15 residues. Trimming at V came to 6 bases and at J to 2 bases, leaving 9 bases not matched to a gene. The CDR3 DNA reads TGTGCCAGCAGAAAAAGCGGGAGTTCACCCTACGAGCAGTACTTC. This encodes CASRKSGSSPYEQYF.

Ten or more counts support this clonotype. V is TRBV20-1 and J is TRBJ2-2; D remains ambiguous. CDR1 is DFQATT and CDR2 is SNEGSKA in the germline V gene (reference sequence). The V and J ends lost 2 bases and 1 base respectively, with 8 bases between them. CDR3 length: 14 residues. The CDR3 sequence: CSARFRGNTGELFF. The CDR3 DNA sequence: TGCAGTGCTAGATTCCGAGGGAACACCGGGGAGCTGTTTTTT.

The rearrangement links TRBV15 to TRBJ1-2; D possibly corresponds to TRBD1 (5 bases). CDR1 LNHNV and CDR2 YYDKDF come from the germline V gene (reference sequence). V was trimmed by 1 base and J by 3 bases, leaving 9 bases between them. The CDR3 has 14 residues. The DNA for the CDR3 is TGTGCCACCAGCAGAGGGGTGGGGGACTATGGCTACACCTTC. This gives the protein CATSRGVGDYGYTF.

In its sample, this clonotype was seen many times. The gene calls are TRBV7-9 and TRBJ2-7; a possible D gene is TRBD2 (6 bases). V lost 3 bases and J 2 bases, leaving 11 bases between the germline ends. The CDR3 extends over 14 amino acids. CDR1 SEHNR and CDR2 FQNEAQ come from the germline V gene (reference sequence). Here the CDR3 DNA reads TGTGCCAGCAGCTTCGGGACTGCTACCTACGAGCAGTACTTC. Its translation is CASSFGTATYEQYF.

This clonotype was recorded at least ten times. The J gene is TRBJ2-5, the V gene TRBV18; unclear D gene. CDR3 length: 14 amino acids. The germline V and J ends were trimmed by 1 base and 4 bases, with 10 bases remaining between them. Germline V gives CDR1 KGHSH, CDR2 LQKENI. The CDR3 spells CASSPQSQLETQYF. CDR3 bases: TGTGCCAGCTCACCACAGAGTCAATTAGAGACCCAGTACTTC. Full variable domain (missing parts from reference TRBV18 and TRBJ2-5): NAGVMQNPRHLVRRRGQEARLRCSPMKGHSHVYWYRQLPEEGLKFMVYLQKENIIDESGMPKERFSAEFPKEGPSILRIQQVVRGDSAAYFCASSPQSQLETQYFGPGTRLLVL.